These 13 T cell receptor beta chains were all obtained from the same sample, sequenced in a study of technical replicates of blood from several donors. Data came from immunoSEQ multiplex PCR; TCRdb stores just in-frame clones and leaves some out. Of 55,000 to 75,000 clones listed, 80% to 90% were seen once; the top ten hold around 4.9%. The sequenced material came from PBMCs. The origin of the receptors is a human donor in good health. Some clones in this sample may be carry-over from other donors' samples.

The rearrangement uses TRBV19 and TRBJ2-7; weak D call: TRBD1 (5 bases). The CDR3 totals 15 residues. Germline V gene sequence: CDR1 LNHDA, CDR2 SQIVND (reference sequence). Trimming took off 5 bases at V and 4 bases at J, with 18 bases between the two ends. CDR3 DNA: TGTGCCAGTAGTTTTTCAGGGTCTAGGATTTACGAGCAGTACTTC. This gives the protein CASSFSGSRIYEQYF.

The rearrangement uses TRBV7-6 and TRBJ1-1; 9 bases line up with TRBD1. V shed 5 bases, J shed 1 base, and the junction held 5 bases outside the gene matches. CDR3 length: 15 amino acids. Germline CDR1 and CDR2: SGHVS and FNYEAQ. CDR3 region: CASSTRTGANTEAFF. CDR3 coding DNA: TGTGCCAGCAGCACCCGGACAGGGGCGAACACTGAAGCTTTCTTT.

The CDR3 coding sequence is TGTGCCAGCAGTTTGGGTCAAGGGAGGGGCACAGATACGCAGTATTTT. It specifies CASSLGQGRGTDTQYF. V is TRBV6-5 and J is TRBJ2-3, with 7 bases identical to TRBD2. V shed 4 bases and J 1 base; nucleotides not matched to a gene: 8. There are 16 residues in the CDR3. Germline assignment: CDR1 MNHEY and CDR2 SVGAGI.

CDR3 nucleotides: TGCGCCAGCAGTCGCCAGCGGGGGCCGGATCCTCGCTCCTACAATGAGCAGTTCTTC. Its protein is CASSRQRGPDPRSYNEQFF. This sequence joins TRBV23-1 and TRBJ2-1; 8 bases line up with TRBD2. TRBV23-1 is an open reading frame, and its role is uncertain. The junction had 14 bases not matched to a gene; V was cut back by 4 bases and J by 0 bases. This CDR3 is built from 19 residues.

The chain uses TRBV5-1 and TRBJ2-2, with 9 bases identical to TRBD1. V shed 4 bases, J shed 4 bases, and the junction held 8 bases outside the gene matches. CDR1 and CDR2 (germline): SGHRS, YFSETQ. The CDR3 extends over 16 amino acids. CDR3 loop: CASSPNRGRLTGELFF. The CDR3 DNA reads TGCGCCAGCAGCCCTAACAGGGGGCGGCTCACCGGGGAGCTGTTTTTT. Looking up the rest from reference TRBV5-1 and TRBJ2-2 gives the full variable domain: KAGVTQTPRYLIKTRGQQVTLSCSPISGHRSVSWYQQTPGQGLQFLFEYFSETQRNKGNFPGRFSGRQFSNSRSEMNVSTLELGDSALYLCASSPNRGRLTGELFFGEGSRLTVL.

The chain joins TRBV4-3 to TRBJ2-4; the D gene is possibly TRBD1 (5 bases). V gave up 0 bases and J gave up 1 base, with 13 bases separating them. Germline V gene sequence: CDR1 LGHNA, CDR2 YSLEER. The CDR3 has 17 amino acids. CDR3 sequence: CASSQDRAGKAKNIQYF. DNA for the CDR3: TGCGCCAGCAGCCAAGATCGGGCAGGGAAGGCCAAAAACATTCAGTACTTC.

On this clone: An end of the junction does not agree with germline; a read error may underlie this. V is TRBV7-6 and J is TRBJ2-3, with TRBD2 matching over 11 bases. Germline CDR1 is SGHVS and CDR2 is FNYEAQ. This CDR3 has 18 residues. CDR3 in DNA: TGTACCAGCAGCTCACAAGCCCTAGCGGGGGGTCAGAGATATACGCAGTATTTT. This codes for CTSSSQALAGGQRYTQYF.

The chain employs TRBV2 and TRBJ1-4; D not resolved. CDR1 is SNHLY and CDR2 is FYNNEI in the germline V gene. Deletions cut 3 bases from V and 1 base from J, with 6 bases between. The length of the CDR3 is 14 residues. CDR3 DNA: TGTGCCAGCAGTGAGGCAGGAACTAATGAAAAACTGTTTTTT. Translating it yields CASSEAGTNEKLFF.

The chain carries TRBV5-1 and TRBJ2-3; TRBD2 might be the D (5 bases). CDR1 is SGHRS and CDR2 is YFSETQ in the germline V gene. The CDR3 covers 15 residues. The ends were cut back, 2 bases at V and 6 bases at J, with 16 bases in the middle. DNA of the CDR3: TGCGCCAGCAGCTTTACACCAAGATGGGAGGATACGCAGTATTTT. Protein: CASSFTPRWEDTQYF.

The chain links TRBV7-6 to TRBJ2-1; no clear D gene. Germline CDR1 SGHVS, CDR2 FNYEAQ. The CDR3 is 13 amino acids. V was cut by 3 bases and J by 5 bases, with 8 bases left in between. CDR3 nucleotides: TGTGCCAGCAGCTTGCGGCCAGACAATGAGCAGTTCTTC. Protein sequence: CASSLRPDNEQFF.

The chain recombines TRBV19 with TRBJ1-5; 8 bases line up with TRBD1. The V segment lost 3 bases and the J segment 3 bases; nucleotides outside the gene matches: 4. Germline CDR1 is LNHDA and CDR2 is SQIVND (reference sequence). This CDR3 spans 15 amino acids. This chain's CDR3 is CASSIGQGNNQPQHF. The CDR3 DNA is TGTGCCAGTAGTATCGGACAGGGTAACAATCAGCCCCAGCATTTT.

The rearrangement uses TRBV7-2 and TRBJ2-4; 13 positions match TRBD2. There are 17 residues in the CDR3. CDR1 is SGHTA and CDR2 is FQGNSA in the germline V gene. The junction had 11 bases not matched to a gene; V was cut back by 6 bases and J by 6 bases. DNA for the CDR3: TGTGCCAGCAGTCCTGGACTAGCGGGAGAAGTTAGAAACATTCAGTACTTC. Translating it yields CASSPGLAGEVRNIQYF.

This rearrangement joins TRBV19 to TRBJ2-1; D perhaps matches TRBD2 (7 bases). The CDR3 consists of 19 residues. Germline V gene data show CDR1 as LNHDA and CDR2 as SQIVND (reference sequence). V shed 2 bases and J shed 6 bases, with 26 bases lying between them. CDR3 coding DNA: TGTGCCAGTAGTATAAGAAGAATCCCCTCTAGCGGAGGGGGCAATGAGCAGTTCTTC. It yields the protein CASSIRRIPSSGGGNEQFF.